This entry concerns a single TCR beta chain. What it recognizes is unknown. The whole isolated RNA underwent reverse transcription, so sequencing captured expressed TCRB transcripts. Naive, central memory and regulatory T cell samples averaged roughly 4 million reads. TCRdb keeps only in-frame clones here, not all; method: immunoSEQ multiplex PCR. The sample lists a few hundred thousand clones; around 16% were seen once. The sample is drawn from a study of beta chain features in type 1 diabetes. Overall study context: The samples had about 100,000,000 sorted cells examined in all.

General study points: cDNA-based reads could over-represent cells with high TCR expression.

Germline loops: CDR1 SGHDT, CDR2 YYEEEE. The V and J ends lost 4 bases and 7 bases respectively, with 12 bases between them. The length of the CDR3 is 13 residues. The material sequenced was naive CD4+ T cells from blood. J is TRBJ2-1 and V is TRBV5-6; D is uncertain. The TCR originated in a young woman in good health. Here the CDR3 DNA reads TGTGCCAGCAGCCCCTCAGACTCGAATGAGCAGTTCTTC. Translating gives CASSPSDSNEQFF.